The 20 T cell receptor beta chains below were found in one sample sequenced in a study of blood T cell repertoires in COVID-19. Repertoires were generated with immunoSEQ multiplex PCR, while TCRdb's copy carries only in-frame clones and drops some. The sample records fewer than 400,000 clones, roughly 89% being singletons. What was sequenced was PBMCs or T cells enriched from blood (not recorded which). All receptors come from a woman in her 30s who had recovered from COVID-19.

This chain joins TRBV7-2 and TRBJ2-3, with 7 bases aligning to TRBD2. Germline CDR1 and CDR2: SGHTA and FQGNSA. The CDR3 length is 16 residues. J lost 3 bases, V lost 5 bases, and 11 bases had no gene match. The CDR3 loop is CASSNNLGGGTDTQYF. The DNA for the CDR3 is TGTGCCAGCAGCAATAATCTCGGCGGGGGAACAGATACGCAGTATTTT.

The chain recombines TRBV5-1 with TRBJ2-1; D remains ambiguous. Germline values: CDR1 SGHRS, CDR2 YFSETQ. The V gene lost 1 base and the J gene lost 0 bases, with 14 bases spanning the gap. This CDR3 contains 17 residues. DNA for the CDR3: TGCGCCAGCAGCTTGCTGGTCGGCACGGGCTCCTACAATGAGCAGTTCTTC. This encodes CASSLLVGTGSYNEQFF.

The rearrangement joins TRBV2 to TRBJ1-2; TRBD1 matches at 7 bases. Trimming removed 3 bases from V and 5 bases from J; junction bases left unmatched: 9. The CDR3 has 15 residues. The germline CDR1 and CDR2 sequences are SNHLY and FYNNEI. CDR3 bases: TGTGCCAGCAGTGATCACCAGGGGGTGTTGTATGGCTACACCTTC. Its protein is CASSDHQGVLYGYTF.

This clone was detected only once. The J gene is TRBJ2-7, the V gene TRBV11-2, with 8 bases that match TRBD1. V lost 5 bases to trimming and J lost 3 bases; unmatched junction nucleotides: 9. Germline-derived CDR1 and CDR2 are SGHAT and FQNNGV. This CDR3 spans 15 amino acids. The CDR3 DNA reads as TGTGCCAGCAGCATCCGGGACAGGCCTCACTACGAGCAGTACTTC. Protein product: CASSIRDRPHYEQYF. Variable domain in full (rest from reference TRBV11-2 and TRBJ2-7): EAGVAQSPRYKIIEKRQSVAFWCNPISGHATLYWYQQILGQGPKLLIQFQNNGVVDDSQLPKDRFSAERLKGVDSTLKIQPAKLEDSAVYLCASSIRDRPHYEQYFGPGTRLTVT.

V is TRBV5-6 and J is TRBJ1-1; 11 bases match TRBD1. V lost 4 bases and J lost 0; bases outside the gene matches: 11. CDR1 and CDR2 (germline): SGHDT, YYEEEE. This CDR3 spans 18 amino acids. The CDR3 reads CASSPPGTGGKLNTEAFF. CDR3 DNA: TGTGCCAGCAGCCCACCCGGGACAGGGGGTAAACTGAACACTGAAGCTTTCTTT.

The rearrangement joins TRBV27 to TRBJ1-5; D unclear. There are 12 residues in the CDR3. The germline gives CDR1 MNHEY, CDR2 SMNVEV (reference sequence). The ends were cut back, 5 bases at V and 4 bases at J, with 6 bases in the middle. The CDR3 sequence: CASSPLNQPQHF. In DNA form, the CDR3 reads TGTGCCAGCAGTCCCCTAAATCAGCCCCAGCATTTT.

This rearrangement joins TRBV28 to TRBJ2-3, with TRBD1 identical over 7 bases. This CDR3 spans 15 amino acids. Unmatched junction bases numbered 6, after V lost 2 bases and J lost 4 bases. CDR1 is MDHEN and CDR2 is SYDVKM in the germline V gene. The CDR3 DNA reads TGTGCCAGCAGTTTAGCACAGGGGATCTCAGATACGCAGTATTTT. It yields the protein CASSLAQGISDTQYF. Full variable domain (remainder filled in from reference TRBV28 and TRBJ2-3): DVKVTQSSRYLVKRTGEKVFLECVQDMDHENMFWYRQDPGLGLRLIYFSYDVKMKEKGDIPEGYSVSREKKERFSLILESASTNQTSMYLCASSLAQGISDTQYFGPGTRLTVL.

The chain couples TRBV7-9 to TRBJ1-2; 7 bases fit TRBD1. The length of the CDR3 is 18 residues. Germline CDR1 and CDR2: SEHNR and FQNEAQ (reference sequence). Trimming took 4 bases from V and 1 from J; bases not matched to a gene: 15. The CDR3 DNA is TGTGCCAGCAGCTCTCCCGGGACAGCCATTTCCCTTAACTATGGCTACACCTTC. As protein: CASSSPGTAISLNYGYTF.

The genes are TRBV2 and TRBJ1-5; 8 positions match TRBD1. The trim removed 6 bases at V and 6 bases at J, leaving 10 bases unmatched. The CDR3 is 15 residues long. Germline V gene data show CDR1 as SNHLY and CDR2 as FYNNEI. As DNA, the CDR3 is TGTGCCAGCAGCAGTCATGACAGGGGAGGTCAGCCCCAGCATTTT. This sequence encodes CASSSHDRGGQPQHF.

The chain joins TRBV7-9 to TRBJ1-1; 9 nucleotides agree with TRBD1. V shed 5 bases, J shed 4 bases, and the junction held 2 bases outside the gene matches. There are 13 residues in the CDR3. Looked up from germline, CDR1 is SEHNR and CDR2 is FQNEAQ (reference sequence). The CDR3 DNA is TGTGCCAGCAGCAGACAGGGGGGCACTGAAGCTTTCTTT. Translated: CASSRQGGTEAFF.

CDR3 region: CASSSSGSETQYF. CDR3 DNA sequence: TGTGCCAGCAGCTCCAGCGGGTCAGAGACCCAGTACTTC. The V gene is TRBV7-6, the J gene TRBJ2-5; maybe TRBD2 (6 bases). From germline, CDR1 is SGHVS and CDR2 FNYEAQ. CDR3 size: 13 residues. The V end lost 4 bases, the J end lost 4 bases, and 10 bases lay between the germline ends.

V and J are TRBV6-5 and TRBJ1-2; D gene uncertain. Trimming cost V 7 bases and J 8 bases, with 23 bases left between them. There are 15 residues in the CDR3. CDR1 and CDR2 (germline): MNHEY, SVGAGI. The CDR3 DNA follows: TGTGCCAGCACCCGGGGTCCCTACGATAGCGAAGGCTACACCTTC. Its protein product is CASTRGPYDSEGYTF.

This chain links TRBV5-6 with TRBJ1-5; tentative D call: TRBD1 (6 bases). The length of the CDR3 is 17 residues. In germline, CDR1 is SGHDT, CDR2 YYEEEE. V was shortened by 4 bases and J by 5 bases, with 22 bases between the two germline ends. The CDR3 is CASSRFAFQGYDQPQHF. DNA for the CDR3: TGTGCCAGCAGCCGCTTTGCCTTCCAGGGGTACGATCAGCCCCAGCATTTT.

This CDR3 reads CASSQGLAGAGEQYF. The DNA of the CDR3 is TGTGCCAGCAGCCAAGGACTAGCGGGAGCAGGTGAGCAGTACTTC. V and J are TRBV3-1 (or the pseudogene TRBV3-2) and TRBJ2-7, with 12 bases that match TRBD2. Germline CDR1 is LGHDT and CDR2 is YNNKEL (reference sequence). The CDR3 is made up of 15 amino acids. V was clipped by 1 base and J by 7 bases; unmatched bases: 5.

This rearrangement joins TRBV5-6 to TRBJ1-1; 8 nucleotides match TRBD1. J gave up 4 bases and V 3 bases, and 5 bases lay outside the gene matches. CDR1 and CDR2 from the germline V gene are SGHDT and YYEEEE. The CDR3 spans 14 residues. CDR3 residues: CASSSTGEATEAFF. The CDR3 coding sequence is TGTGCCAGCAGCTCGACAGGGGAGGCCACTGAAGCTTTCTTT. Looking up the rest from reference TRBV5-6 and TRBJ1-1 gives the full variable domain: DAGVTQSPTHLIKTRGQQVTLRCSPKSGHDTVSWYQQALGQGPQFIFQYYEEEERQRGNFPDRFSGHQFPNYSSELNVNALLLGDSALYLCASSSTGEATEAFFGQGTRLTVV.

The rearrangement joins TRBV6-2 or TRBV6-3 to TRBJ1-1, with 7 bases that match TRBD1. CDR3 length equals 14 residues. Germline CDR1 and CDR2: MNHEY and SVGEGT. The junction had 6 bases not matched to a gene; V was cut back by 5 bases and J by 3 bases. The CDR3 loop is CASSETGTDTEAFF. As DNA, the CDR3 is TGTGCCAGCAGTGAGACAGGGACAGACACTGAAGCTTTCTTT.

This clone was detected only a few times. The V gene is TRBV5-1, the J gene TRBJ1-2, with a tentative D call TRBD1 (6 bases). Germline values: CDR1 SGHRS, CDR2 YFSETQ. This CDR3 comprises 14 residues. V was cut by 4 bases and J by 2 bases, with 12 bases left in between. The CDR3 reads CASSRTDSNYGYTF. In nucleotides, the CDR3 is TGCGCCAGCAGCCGAACGGACAGCAACTATGGCTACACCTTC.

The gene calls are TRBV15 and TRBJ1-5; 8 bases line up with TRBD1. Germline V gene lookup returns CDR1 LNHNV and CDR2 YYDKDF (reference sequence). The V and J ends lost 4 bases and 11 bases, in that order; junction bases with no gene match: 16. The CDR3 is made up of 16 amino acids. The CDR3 reads CATSTPGTGFREAQHF. The CDR3 coding sequence is TGTGCCACCAGCACACCCGGGACAGGCTTTAGAGAAGCCCAGCATTTT.

The V gene is TRBV30, the J gene TRBJ2-3, with D tentatively TRBD2 (5 bases). V lost 5 bases and J lost 0, with 18 bases in between. Germline loops: CDR1 GTSNPN, CDR2 SVGIG (reference sequence). The CDR3 runs to 16 residues. The CDR3 nucleotides read TGTGCCTGGGGTACGTCCGTAGGGAGTAGCACAGATACGCAGTATTTT. Translating it yields CAWGTSVGSSTDTQYF.

V gene TRBV4-3 combines with J gene TRBJ2-5, with D possibly matching TRBD1 (6 bases). With 0 bases removed from V and 0 bases from J, the gap between germline ends came to 14 bases. The CDR3 spans 17 residues. CDR1 is LGHNA and CDR2 is YSLEER in the germline V gene. CDR3 in DNA: TGCGCCAGCAGCCAAGAAAGAACAGGGCGGTACCAAGAGACCCAGTACTTC. Translating it yields CASSQERTGRYQETQYF.